This passage covers 18 T cell receptor beta chains from one sample sequenced in a study of blood T cell repertoires in COVID-19. Profiling relied on immunoSEQ multiplex PCR, and the TCRdb table lists in-frame clones only, not all of them. The sample carries a few hundred thousand clones, approximately 83% recorded once. Sequencing input: peripheral blood. These receptors were collected from a man aged 25-45 years who had recovered from COVID-19.

The chain links TRBV5-4 to TRBJ2-3; 7 positions match TRBD1. J lost 0 bases, V lost 2 bases, and 6 bases had no gene match. The CDR3 spans 16 residues. CDR1 is SGHNT and CDR2 is YYREEE in the germline V gene (reference sequence). CDR3 in DNA: TGTGCCAGCAGCTTAGATTACAGGGGAAGCACAGATACGCAGTATTTT. This encodes CASSLDYRGSTDTQYF.

The chain links TRBV7-8 to TRBJ2-5, with 9 bases fitting TRBD2. Germline lookup yields CDR1 SGHVS and CDR2 FQNEAQ. This CDR3 has 16 residues. V was clipped by 5 bases and J by 2 bases; unmatched bases: 9. The CDR3 region has the DNA TGTGCCAGCAGCCCCCTGAGCGGGGGGAGACAAGAGACCCAGTACTTC. It codes for CASSPLSGGRQETQYF.

The chain joins TRBV19 to TRBJ2-1, with 10 bases lining up with TRBD2. Per germline, CDR1 LNHDA and CDR2 SQIVND (reference sequence). J lost 4 bases, V lost 0 bases, and 3 bases had no gene match. The CDR3 contains 16 residues. This CDR3 is CASSIDEAGGYNEQFF. The CDR3 region has the DNA TGTGCCAGTAGTATAGATGAAGCGGGGGGGTACAATGAGCAGTTCTTC. Together with reference TRBV19 and TRBJ2-1, the CDR3 gives the full variable domain: DGGITQSPKYLFRKEGQNVTLSCEQNLNHDAMYWYRQDPGQGLRLIYYSQIVNDFQKGDIAEGYSVSREKKESFPLTVTSAQKNPTAFYLCASSIDEAGGYNEQFFGPGTRLTVL.

The V call is TRBV9, the J call TRBJ1-2; no firm D call. Germline assignment: CDR1 SGDLS and CDR2 YYNGEE. The CDR3 covers 14 residues. V was cut by 3 bases and J by 7 bases, with 16 bases left in between. CDR3 in amino acids: CASSAMLESGGYTF. CDR3 DNA sequence: TGTGCCAGCAGCGCCATGTTGGAGAGCGGTGGCTACACCTTC.

In its sample, this clone was seen a few times. This chain uses TRBV6-5 with TRBJ1-5; 7 nucleotides agree with TRBD1. Trimming took 6 bases from V and 4 from J; bases not matched to a gene: 3. There are 13 residues in the CDR3. Looked up from germline, CDR1 is MNHEY and CDR2 is SVGAGI. CDR3 sequence (DNA): TGTGCCAGCAGCCAGGACAGGAATCAGCCCCAGCATTTT. Encoded protein: CASSQDRNQPQHF.

The gene calls are TRBV3-1 (or the pseudogene TRBV3-2) and TRBJ2-1; TRBD1 is a possible D gene (6 bases). The V end lost 5 bases, the J end lost 9 bases, and 23 bases lay between the germline ends. The CDR3 is 16 amino acids. The V gene's germline CDR1 is LGHDT and CDR2 YNNKEL (reference sequence). The chain's CDR3 is CASSSSPGTFSSEQFF. The CDR3 DNA is TGTGCCAGCAGCTCAAGTCCCGGGACATTTTCCAGTGAGCAGTTCTTC.

The rearrangement uses TRBV19 and TRBJ2-5, with 7 bases matching TRBD1. V shed 5 bases and J 4 bases; nucleotides not matched to a gene: 4. The CDR3 spans 13 residues. Germline loops: CDR1 LNHDA, CDR2 SQIVND (reference sequence). CDR3 loop: CASSDRVLETQYF. The CDR3 region has the DNA TGTGCCAGTAGTGACAGGGTTTTAGAGACCCAGTACTTC.

The genes are TRBV24-1 and TRBJ2-2, with D perhaps matching TRBD2 (7 bases). CDR1 is KGHDR, CDR2 SFDVKD, per germline. The CDR3 runs 16 residues. Between the trimmed V and J ends, which lost 0 bases and 5 bases, there was a span of 12 bases. This CDR3 reads CATSDLEGGRTGELFF. The CDR3 nucleotides are TGTGCCACCAGTGATTTGGAGGGGGGGCGGACCGGGGAGCTGTTTTTT.

The genes are TRBV6-5 and TRBJ2-3, with 8 bases matching TRBD2. Germline values: CDR1 MNHEY, CDR2 SVGAGI. The CDR3 is 14 residues long. Trimming took 6 bases from V and 5 from J; bases not matched to a gene: 7. Here the CDR3 reads CASRRLALQDTQYF. The CDR3 DNA is TGTGCCAGCAGGCGACTAGCGCTTCAAGATACGCAGTATTTT.

The chain has TRBV7-6 and TRBJ1-5, with 8 bases lining up with TRBD1. CDR1 and CDR2 from the germline V gene are SGHVS and FNYEAQ. J was trimmed by 5 bases and V by 3 bases; bases with no gene match: 6. CDR3 length: 15 residues. DNA of the CDR3: TGTGCCAGCAGCTTGGGACAGGAGGGAGATCAGCCCCAGCATTTT. Residues: CASSLGQEGDQPQHF.

This clone showed up just a few times. This sequence joins TRBV19 and TRBJ2-3; 12 bases match TRBD2. CDR3 length: 15 residues. The J segment lost 3 bases and the V segment lost 7 bases, leaving 5 bases of the junction unmatched. The germline V gene has CDR1 LNHDA and CDR2 SQIVND (reference sequence). CDR3 residues: CASTLAGGQTDTQYF. CDR3 DNA sequence: TGTGCCAGTACCCTAGCGGGGGGGCAAACAGATACGCAGTATTTT.

This chain joins TRBV4-1 and TRBJ1-6; 9 nucleotides align to TRBD1. CDR1 is MGHRA and CDR2 is YSYEKL in the germline V gene. J lost 3 bases, V lost 8 bases, and 5 bases had no gene match. The CDR3 totals 15 residues. DNA for the CDR3: TGCGCCAGCCGACAGGGGGATCTCTATAATTCACCCCTCCACTTT. It specifies CASRQGDLYNSPLHF.

This chain joins TRBV16 and TRBJ2-2; D unclear. Germline V gene lookup returns CDR1 KGHSY and CDR2 FQNENV. Trimming left V 3 bases short and J 5 bases short, with 10 bases between. This CDR3 is built from 14 residues. The DNA of the CDR3 is TGTGCCAGCAGCCACCTCTCCCAGACCGGGGAGCTGTTTTTT. Residues: CASSHLSQTGELFF.

V is TRBV6-5 and J is TRBJ2-2; 12 bases map to TRBD2. Germline V lookup: CDR1 MNHEY, CDR2 SVGAGI. With 7 bases clipped from V and 9 bases from J, the junction kept 6 bases outside the gene matches. There are 14 residues in the CDR3. The CDR3 bases are TGTGCCAGCAAGACTAGCGGGGGTTTCTGGGAGCTGTTTTTT. Protein product: CASKTSGGFWELFF.

This clone was found once. This chain links TRBV5-1 with TRBJ1-2; 7 bases line up with TRBD1. With V trimmed by 0 bases and J by 8 bases, 4 bases remained unmatched. The CDR3 totals 13 residues. Germline CDR1 reads SGHRS; CDR2 reads YFSETQ. This CDR3 reads CASSLGTGFGYTF. In DNA form, the CDR3 reads TGCGCCAGCAGCTTGGGGACAGGTTTCGGCTACACCTTC.

The chain joins TRBV15 to TRBJ2-7; TRBD1 is a possible D gene (5 bases). This CDR3 has 16 residues. V dropped 0 bases and J dropped 5 bases, with 17 bases sitting between them. Germline V gives CDR1 LNHNV, CDR2 YYDKDF (reference sequence). CDR3 sequence: CATSRDSPGLGHEQYF. CDR3 DNA sequence: TGTGCCACCAGCAGAGATAGTCCAGGGTTGGGCCACGAGCAGTACTTC.

This clone appeared once. The chain joins TRBV5-5 to TRBJ2-5, with TRBD2 identical over 8 bases. This CDR3 is built from 15 residues. Germline values: CDR1 SGHKS, CDR2 YYEKEE (reference sequence). J gave up 5 bases and V 5 bases, and 11 bases lay outside the gene matches. Written as DNA, the CDR3 is TGTGCCAGCAGTTATAGCGGGGCTCCTGGGGAGACCCAGTACTTC. It translates to CASSYSGAPGETQYF.

The sample holds one count of this clone. The V gene is TRBV6-1, the J gene TRBJ1-6; 7 bases agree with TRBD1. V gave up 4 bases and J gave up 7 bases; unmatched junction bases: 10. Germline V gene lookup returns CDR1 MNHNS and CDR2 SASEGT. CDR3 size: 16 residues. CDR3 loop: CASSGPKTGRNSPLHF. CDR3 nucleotides: TGTGCCAGCAGTGGCCCGAAGACAGGGAGGAATTCACCCCTCCACTTT.